The 24 T cell receptor beta chains below were found in one sample sequenced in a study of cytomegalovirus exposure and HLA in healthy donors. Use of 60 Vbeta and 13 Jbeta primers characterized the PCR. TCRdb's copy holds only in-frame clones and misses some; the assay was immunoSEQ multiplex PCR. The profile shows about 94,000 clones, about 62% of them singletons. The specimen sequenced was PBMCs. These receptors were taken from a man under 40 in good health and CMV-seronegative.

This chain joins TRBV28 and TRBJ2-1; 16 bases align to TRBD2. Germline V gives CDR1 MDHEN, CDR2 SYDVKM. This CDR3 contains 15 residues. V trimming: 4 bases; J trimming: 9 bases; junction bases outside the gene matches: 3. This CDR3 is CASSYGTSGRVEQFF. The CDR3 DNA sequence: TGTGCCAGCAGTTACGGGACTAGCGGGAGGGTTGAGCAGTTCTTC.

The genes are TRBV9 and TRBJ2-7, with D possibly TRBD1 on 7 matching bases. The CDR3 is made up of 15 amino acids. Between the trimmed V and J ends, which lost 0 bases and 6 bases, there was a span of 16 bases. Per the germline V gene, CDR1 is SGDLS and CDR2 is YYNGEE. In nucleotides, the CDR3 is TGTGCCAGCAGCGTAGAGGAGGGTGCAGGGGGCGAGCAGTACTTC. Encoded protein: CASSVEEGAGGEQYF.

DNA for the CDR3: TGCAGCGGAGGATCCAACACCGGGGAGCTGTTTTTT. Amino acid sequence: CSGGSNTGELFF. This chain uses TRBV29-1 with TRBJ2-2; unclear D gene. V was trimmed by 7 bases and J by 2 bases, leaving 8 bases between them. This CDR3 has 12 residues. Germline V lookup: CDR1 SQVTM, CDR2 ANQGSEA.

This chain links TRBV19 with TRBJ2-3; perhaps TRBD2 as D (5 bases). Germline assignment: CDR1 LNHDA and CDR2 SQIVND (reference sequence). V was pared by 1 base and J by 0 bases, with 11 bases between. This CDR3 spans 16 amino acids. The CDR3 DNA sequence: TGTGCCAGTAGTATAGGAGGTAGCGTAAGCACAGATACGCAGTATTTT. This sequence encodes CASSIGGSVSTDTQYF.

The chain has TRBV9 and TRBJ1-5, with D unclear. The ends were cut back, 0 bases at V and 3 bases at J, with 7 bases in the middle. Germline V gene lookup returns CDR1 SGDLS and CDR2 YYNGEE. The CDR3 sequence is 14 residues long. CDR3 sequence (DNA): TGTGCCAGCAGCGTAGCGGAGCTCAATCAGCCCCAGCATTTT. Amino acid sequence: CASSVAELNQPQHF.

CDR3 region: CASSEAGTGLVTQYF. CDR3 sequence (DNA): TGTGCCAGCAGTGAAGCAGGGACAGGGTTGGTGACCCAGTACTTC. This chain joins TRBV6-1 and TRBJ2-5; 9 nucleotides align to TRBD1. Germline V gene data show CDR1 as MNHNS and CDR2 as SASEGT. V lost 0 bases to trimming and J lost 7 bases; unmatched junction nucleotides: 6. CDR3 length equals 15 residues.

J is TRBJ2-5 and V is TRBV4-3, with a possible D match to TRBD2 (6 bases). CDR1 is LGHNA, CDR2 YSLEER, per germline. The V and J ends lost 0 bases and 5 bases respectively, with 10 bases between them. The length of the CDR3 is 14 residues. CDR3 protein: CASSQDGGSETQYF. CDR3 in DNA: TGCGCCAGCAGCCAAGATGGGGGGTCGGAGACCCAGTACTTC.

This rearrangement joins TRBV6-1 to TRBJ2-6; unclear D gene. The germline V and J ends were trimmed by 2 bases and 3 bases, with 5 bases remaining between them. Germline-derived CDR1 and CDR2 are MNHNS and SASEGT. The CDR3 runs 14 residues. Written as DNA, the CDR3 is TGTGCCAGCAGTGAACAGGTTGGGGCCAACGTCCTGACTTTC. Translated: CASSEQVGANVLTF.

This chain joins TRBV6-1 and TRBJ1-4; no definite D call. The germline V gene has CDR1 MNHNS and CDR2 SASEGT. This CDR3 comprises 14 residues. Trimming stripped 8 bases from V and 3 bases from J, with 13 bases between. The CDR3 coding sequence is TGTGCCAGCGTAAAAGGAGATCCTAATGAAAAACTGTTTTTT. Its protein is CASVKGDPNEKLFF.

The chain uses TRBV5-8 and TRBJ2-7; 8 nucleotides align to TRBD1. The J segment lost 3 bases and the V segment lost 3 bases, leaving 5 bases of the junction unmatched. Germline V gene sequence: CDR1 SGHTS, CDR2 YDEGEE. CDR3 length equals 14 residues. DNA of the CDR3: TGTGCCAGCAGCTCCCGACAGGGGAGCTACGAGCAGTACTTC. Amino acid sequence: CASSSRQGSYEQYF.

V and J are TRBV4-1 and TRBJ2-3; D possibly corresponds to TRBD2 (7 bases). V was clipped by 7 bases and J by 2 bases, with 19 bases between them. This CDR3 spans 16 amino acids. Germline V gene sequence: CDR1 MGHRA, CDR2 YSYEKL. DNA for the CDR3: TGCGCCAGCAACAGAAGGGGGGGAGACCACACAGATACGCAGTATTTT. It encodes CASNRRGGDHTDTQYF.

V and J are TRBV4-2 and TRBJ2-3; TRBD2 agrees at 8 bases. V gave up 0 bases and J gave up 2 bases; unmatched junction bases: 7. This CDR3 spans 17 amino acids. Looked up from germline, CDR1 is LGHNA and CDR2 is YNFKEQ. The CDR3 is CASSQEYGREDTDTQYF. The CDR3 region has the DNA TGTGCCAGCAGCCAAGAATATGGGCGGGAGGACACAGATACGCAGTATTTT.

The chain is built from TRBV4-3 and TRBJ1-1; a weak D match, TRBD1 (5 bases). This CDR3 contains 15 residues. Germline V gene sequence: CDR1 LGHNA, CDR2 YSLEER. The V gene lost 1 base and the J gene lost 6 bases, with 15 bases spanning the gap. Here the CDR3 reads CASSQGDGRTSEAFF. The CDR3 bases are TGCGCCAGCAGCCAAGGGGACGGGAGAACATCTGAAGCTTTCTTT.

This clone came up a few times. The chain joins TRBV6-4 to TRBJ2-3; TRBD2 might be the D (5 bases). CDR1 MRHNA and CDR2 SNTAGT come from the germline V gene. The CDR3 is made up of 14 amino acids. Trimming removed 3 bases at V and 10 bases at J, with 17 bases between. CDR3 coding DNA: TGTGCCAGCAGTGAAGGACCGGGATTGCCTCCGCAGTATTTT. Encoded protein: CASSEGPGLPPQYF.

The V and J genes are TRBV15 and TRBJ2-1; TRBD2 agrees at 7 bases. CDR3 length: 16 residues. Germline trimming cut 1 base from V and 4 bases from J; bases unmatched to any gene: 7. Germline V gene data show CDR1 as LNHNV and CDR2 as YYDKDF (reference sequence). The CDR3 sequence is CATSRGLARRYNEQFF. As DNA, the CDR3 is TGTGCCACCAGCAGAGGACTAGCCCGTAGGTACAATGAGCAGTTCTTC.

The rearrangement joins TRBV6-5 to TRBJ1-5; no clear D gene. Trimming took off 6 bases at V and 6 bases at J, with 12 bases between the two ends. The CDR3 covers 13 residues. From germline, CDR1 is MNHEY and CDR2 SVGAGI. The CDR3 sequence is CASRFSGSQPQHF. Here the CDR3 DNA reads TGTGCCAGCAGGTTTTCGGGGAGTCAGCCCCAGCATTTT.

This clone was observed a few times. The rearrangement joins TRBV5-4 to TRBJ1-4; D ambiguous. The ends were cut back, 3 bases at V and 7 bases at J, with 13 bases in the middle. CDR3 length: 14 residues. Germline lookup yields CDR1 SGHNT and CDR2 YYREEE (reference sequence). The DNA for the CDR3 is TGTGCCAGCAGCTACGGTGTCGTCGGTGAAAAACTGTTTTTT. It codes for CASSYGVVGEKLFF.

This clone was counted between two and nine times. This chain connects TRBV5-1 to TRBJ1-1; no clear D. Trimming pared 0 bases from V and 1 base from J, leaving 7 bases between. The CDR3 has 14 residues. Germline V gene lookup returns CDR1 SGHRS and CDR2 YFSETQ. In nucleotides, the CDR3 is TGCGCCAGCAGCTTGGTCGAGGCGAACACTGAAGCTTTCTTT. Its translation: CASSLVEANTEAFF.

This clone was detected only a few times. This chain joins TRBV9 and TRBJ2-3; 13 positions agree with TRBD2. Germline loops: CDR1 SGDLS, CDR2 YYNGEE. J lost 2 bases, V lost 0 bases, and 15 bases had no gene match. The CDR3 runs 21 residues. The CDR3 DNA is TGTGCCAGCAGCGTAGAAGCCGAGTTCCCGGGACTAGCGGGGCCCACAGATACGCAGTATTTT. Its protein is CASSVEAEFPGLAGPTDTQYF.

This chain joins TRBV18 and TRBJ2-1; no clear D gene. The CDR3 runs 13 residues. The germline V and J ends were trimmed by 2 bases and 8 bases, with 10 bases remaining between them. From germline, CDR1 is KGHSH and CDR2 LQKENI. CDR3 protein: CASSPALVYEQFF. The CDR3 bases are TGTGCCAGCTCACCAGCATTAGTCTATGAGCAGTTCTTC.

This clone was seen only a few times. One junction end does not reproduce the germline sequence, and a read error may be involved. The chain combines TRBV7-7 with TRBJ2-7; D is perhaps TRBD1 (5 bases). CDR3 length: 13 residues. Germline-derived CDR1 and CDR2 are SSHAT and FNYEAQ (reference sequence). In nucleotides, the CDR3 is TGTGCTAGCAGTCCCCAGGGTGCCTACGAGCAGTACTTC. Encoded protein: CASSPQGAYEQYF.

The chain recombines TRBV27 with TRBJ1-5; 7 bases fit TRBD1. Germline V gene lookup returns CDR1 MNHEY and CDR2 SMNVEV (reference sequence). Trimming at V came to 5 bases and at J to 0 bases, leaving 7 bases not matched to a gene. This CDR3 is built from 16 residues. CDR3 region: CASSPIDRVSNQPQHF. The CDR3, as DNA: TGTGCCAGCAGTCCGATCGACAGGGTTAGCAATCAGCCCCAGCATTTT.

V is TRBV14 and J is TRBJ1-2; TRBD1 matches at 7 bases. Germline V gene data show CDR1 as SGHDN and CDR2 as FVKESK. Germline trimming cut 0 bases from V and 6 bases from J; bases unmatched to any gene: 13. The CDR3 spans 17 residues. CDR3 bases: TGTGCCAGCAGCCAAGATTATCTCCCTGACAGGGAGCATGGCTACACCTTC. Its protein is CASSQDYLPDREHGYTF.

The chain links TRBV7-3 to TRBJ2-1; maybe TRBD1 (6 bases). Germline values: CDR1 SGHTA, CDR2 FQGTGA. The CDR3 is 14 residues long. Trimming pared 3 bases from V and 6 bases from J, leaving 12 bases between. CDR3 nucleotide sequence: TGTGCCAGCAGCTTGGGGGCCCCCTCCAATGAGCAGTTCTTC. Protein product: CASSLGAPSNEQFF.